The 7 T cell receptor beta chains listed next were all sequenced from one sample in a study of prognosis after radiotherapy for stage I lung cancer. With two-round multiplex PCR, TCR beta CDR3 sequences were amplified from genomic DNA. Gene-specific primers for each TRBV and TRBJ gene drove first-round PCR. TCRdb itself ran the multiplex PCR reads through MiXCR, one entry per CDR3 protein. The sample consists of approximately 18,000 distinct CDR3 sequences, over 45% of them appearing once. The material sequenced was PBMCs, taken before or after stereotactic body radiation therapy (not recorded which). These receptors were taken from a donor at least 50 years old with non-small cell lung cancer.

The gene calls are TRBV19 and TRBJ2-7; the match to TRBD2 covers 9 bases. Germline V lookup: CDR1 LNHDA, CDR2 SQIVND (reference sequence). The V segment lost 10 bases and the J segment 7 bases; nucleotides outside the gene matches: 5. This CDR3 spans 11 amino acids. CDR3 bases: TGTGCCATTAGCGGGAGTTGGGAGCAGTACTTC. Its protein is CAISGSWEQYF.

This clonotype qualifies as medium-sized (0.01 to 0.1%). V and J are TRBV19 and TRBJ1-5; the match to TRBD1 covers 11 bases. The V gene end was trimmed by 5 bases and the J gene end by 7 bases; junction bases not matched to a gene: 4. CDR1 LNHDA and CDR2 SQIVND come from the germline V gene (reference sequence). The CDR3 covers 14 residues. CDR3: CASSLGQGAQPQHF. DNA for the CDR3: TGTGCCAGTAGTCTCGGACAGGGGGCCCAGCCCCAGCATTTT.

This clonotype was counted many times. V and J are TRBV29-1 and TRBJ2-3; possibly TRBD1 or TRBD2 for D (5 bases each). The V and J ends lost 4 bases and 2 bases respectively, with 13 bases between them. From germline, CDR1 is SQVTM and CDR2 ANQGSEA. There are 14 residues in the CDR3. The CDR3 DNA sequence: TGCAGCGTTGCCTCCGGGACCCTCACAGATACGCAGTATTTT. Encoded protein: CSVASGTLTDTQYF.

This clonotype is a singleton in its sample. The chain joins TRBV2 to TRBJ2-7; either TRBD1 or TRBD2 may supply D (5 bases each). Between the trimmed V and J ends, which lost 8 bases and 1 base, there was a span of 12 bases. This CDR3 is 13 amino acids long. Germline V gives CDR1 SNHLY, CDR2 FYNNEI. As DNA, the CDR3 is TGTGCCAGCGGGACGGTGCGATCCTACGAGCAGTACTTC. Protein sequence: CASGTVRSYEQYF.

On this clonotype: Given a far larger clone just one base away, this is likely a sequencing read error. J is TRBJ2-1 and V is TRBV6-9; no clear D. The length of the CDR3 is 15 residues. CDR1 is MNHGY and CDR2 is SVAAGI in the germline V gene. Here the CDR3 DNA reads TGTGTCAGCAGTTCTCGACCGGTACCGTACAATGAGCAGTTCTTC. Translated: CVSSSRPVPYNEQFF.

This chain joins TRBV11-2 and TRBJ2-7; tentative D call: TRBD2 (6 bases). Trimming left V 7 bases short and J 7 bases short, with 20 bases between. CDR1 and CDR2 from the germline V gene are SGHAT and FQNNGV. This CDR3 contains 14 residues. As DNA, the CDR3 is TGTGCCAGCATCTCGGGGGTAGCTGGAAGTGAGCAGTACTTC. It is translated as CASISGVAGSEQYF. Full variable domain (outside the CDR3, taken from reference TRBV11-2 and TRBJ2-7): EAGVAQSPRYKIIEKRQSVAFWCNPISGHATLYWYQQILGQGPKLLIQFQNNGVVDDSQLPKDRFSAERLKGVDSTLKIQPAKLEDSAVYLCASISGVAGSEQYFGPGTRLTVT.

The count of this clonotype is one. The chain combines TRBV28 with TRBJ2-7; unclear D gene. CDR1 and CDR2 (germline): MDHEN, SYDVKM. V was trimmed by 3 bases and J by 5 bases, leaving 8 bases between them. The CDR3 is made up of 12 amino acids. The CDR3 loop reads CASSFGQDEQYF. CDR3 DNA sequence: TGTGCCAGCAGTTTTGGGCAGGACGAGCAGTACTTC.